Given below is one T cell receptor (beta chain) in context. This specimen comes from a study of blood T cell repertoires in COVID-19. The trim removed 2 bases at V and 8 bases at J, leaving 9 bases unmatched. This CDR3 has 14 residues. The germline CDR1 and CDR2 sequences are SGHRS and YFSETQ. Study processing details: From reference gene primer amplification, estimates of nucleated cell counts were derived. The assay was immunoSEQ multiplex PCR, and TCRdb's table has in-frame clones only and misses some. V and J calls and clone size are copied from that table; D and trimming were computed from the DNA. This sample has under 70,000 clones, with 70% to 85% found just once.

Sequenced sample: peripheral blood. This rearrangement joins TRBV5-1 to TRBJ1-2; 7 positions match TRBD1. This receptor was identified in a woman of 80 years or more with active or convalescent COVID-19. Here the CDR3 reads CASSLPTTGEGYTF. CDR3 coding DNA: TGCGCCAGCAGCTTACCGACCACAGGGGAAGGCTACACCTTC. Based on the CDR3 plus reference TRBV5-1 and TRBJ1-2, the full variable domain is KAGVTQTPRYLIKTRGQQVTLSCSPISGHRSVSWYQQTPGQGLQFLFEYFSETQRNKGNFPGRFSGRQFSNSRSEMNVSTLELGDSALYLCASSLPTTGEGYTFGSGTRLTVV.